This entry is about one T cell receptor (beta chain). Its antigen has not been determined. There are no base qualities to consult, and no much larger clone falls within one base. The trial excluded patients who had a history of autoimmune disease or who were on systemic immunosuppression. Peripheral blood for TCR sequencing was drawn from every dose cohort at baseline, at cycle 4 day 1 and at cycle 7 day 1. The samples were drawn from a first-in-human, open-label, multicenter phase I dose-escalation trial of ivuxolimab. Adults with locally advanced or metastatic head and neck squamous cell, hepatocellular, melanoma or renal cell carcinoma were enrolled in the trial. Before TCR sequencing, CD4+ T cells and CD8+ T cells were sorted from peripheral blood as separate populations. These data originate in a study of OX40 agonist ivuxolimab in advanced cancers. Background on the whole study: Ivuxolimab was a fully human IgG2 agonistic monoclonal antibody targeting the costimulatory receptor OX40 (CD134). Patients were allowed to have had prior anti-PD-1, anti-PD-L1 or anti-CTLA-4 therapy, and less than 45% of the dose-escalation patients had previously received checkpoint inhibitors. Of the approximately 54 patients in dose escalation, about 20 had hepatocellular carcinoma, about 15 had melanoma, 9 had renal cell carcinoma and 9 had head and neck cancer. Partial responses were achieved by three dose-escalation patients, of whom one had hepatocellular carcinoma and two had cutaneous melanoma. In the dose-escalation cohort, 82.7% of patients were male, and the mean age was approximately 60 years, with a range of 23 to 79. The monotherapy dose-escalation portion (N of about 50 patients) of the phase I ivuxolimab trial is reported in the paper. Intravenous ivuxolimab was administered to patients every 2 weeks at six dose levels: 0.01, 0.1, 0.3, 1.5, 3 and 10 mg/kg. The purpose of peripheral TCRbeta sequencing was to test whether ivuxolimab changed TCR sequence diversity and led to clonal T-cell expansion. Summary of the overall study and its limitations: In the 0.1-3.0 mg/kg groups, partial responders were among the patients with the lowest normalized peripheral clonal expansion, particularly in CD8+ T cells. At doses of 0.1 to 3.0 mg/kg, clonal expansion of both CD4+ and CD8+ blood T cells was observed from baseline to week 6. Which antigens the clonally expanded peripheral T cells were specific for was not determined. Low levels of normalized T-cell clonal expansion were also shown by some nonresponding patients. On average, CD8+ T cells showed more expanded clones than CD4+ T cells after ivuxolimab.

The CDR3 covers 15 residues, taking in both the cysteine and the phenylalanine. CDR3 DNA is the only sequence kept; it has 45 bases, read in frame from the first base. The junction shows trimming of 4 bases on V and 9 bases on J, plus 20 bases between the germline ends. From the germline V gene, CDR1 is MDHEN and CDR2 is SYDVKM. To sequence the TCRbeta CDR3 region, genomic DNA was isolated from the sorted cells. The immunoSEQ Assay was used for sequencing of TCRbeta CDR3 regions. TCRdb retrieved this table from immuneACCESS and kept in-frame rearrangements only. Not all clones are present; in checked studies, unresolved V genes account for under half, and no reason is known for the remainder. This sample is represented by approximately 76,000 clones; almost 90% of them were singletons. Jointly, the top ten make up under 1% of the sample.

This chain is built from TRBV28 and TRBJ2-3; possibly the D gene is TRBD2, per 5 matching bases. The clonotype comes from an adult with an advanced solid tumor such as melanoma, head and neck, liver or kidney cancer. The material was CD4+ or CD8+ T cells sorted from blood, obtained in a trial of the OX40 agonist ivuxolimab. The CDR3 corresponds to CASSYPLLGAITQYF. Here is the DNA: TGTGCCAGCAGTTACCCTCTACTAGGTGCCATAACGCAGTATTTT.